This T cell receptor (beta chain) was sequenced for a study of T-cell memory formation after mild COVID-19 (dated by TCRdb to about 2021). A note on the overall study: TCR sequence clusters from the two donors were largely donor specific. The cohort was made up of two young adult volunteers, one female and one male, who were previously healthy. Longitudinal TCRalpha and TCRbeta repertoire sequencing tracked T-cell clones expanding and contracting after mild COVID-19 in a couple of donors. Overall study results and their limits: Clones contracting from day 15 to 85 had balanced CD4/CD8 phenotypes, while a second wave expanding from day 15 to 37 was biased towards CD4+. Some responding clones were found in pre-infection memory, which suggests that pre-existing cross-reactive memory T cells took part in the SARS-CoV-2 response. Only two mild cases were covered by the study, and larger cohorts that include severe cases with pre-infection samples were considered necessary. Whether the second-wave clones peaking on day 37 were SARS-CoV-2 specific was not confirmed. Contracting CD4+ clones appeared mostly in the CM and EM memory subsets, whereas CD8+ clones were enriched in EMRA.

Ficoll-Paque density gradient centrifugation was the method used to isolate PBMCs. V has 0 bases trimmed and J has 4 bases trimmed; junction bases matching no gene number 6. The CDR3 runs 16 residues from the cysteine to the phenylalanine. Only the CDR3 DNA stays, 48 bases, in frame from base 1. For CDR1 and CDR2, the germline V gene lists SGHRS and YFSETQ. Note on this clonotype: The antigen it binds to is not known. Nothing much larger sits one base from this clone, and base qualities are not available.

Sequencing was performed on an Illumina NovaSeq 6000. TCRalpha and TCRbeta cDNA libraries were constructed by 5'RACE with constant-segment primers, with sample barcodes and unique molecular identifiers being introduced. RNA was extracted from every sample with Trizol reagent. Library amplification was performed in two PCR steps, and a second sample barcode and Illumina TruSeq adapters were introduced in the second step. Libraries were sequenced on an Illumina NovaSeq with 2 x 150 bp paired-end reads. The original pipeline was this. Reads were demultiplexed and collapsed into UMI-guided consensus sequences with migec v1.2.7. Using mixcr v2.1.11, UMI consensuses were aligned to TRA and TRB V and J templates and then assembled into clonotypes. A clonotype was counted as expanded or contracted only when both edgeR and NoisET called the clonotype significant, with the noise models trained on biological replicates. For edgeR calls, a false discovery rate-adjusted p below 0.01 and a log2 fold-change threshold of 1 were applied. As an exploratory analysis of dynamics, max-normalized trajectories of the 1000 most abundant clonotypes were examined with PCA combined with hierarchical clustering. Separately sequenced CD4+ and CD8+ repertoires were used to assign the CD4 or CD8 phenotype of responding clones. TCRdb took the public reads, trimmed them with fastp at Q25, ran MiXCR for clone calling and kept in-frame beta chains. Entries that share a CDR3 protein sequence are merged under the most common genes and DNA. These V and J calls derive from TCRdb rather than the authors' analysis. Within this sample are 140,000 or so distinct CDR3 sequences, with over 15% of them counted one time only. The ten top clones hold approximately 2.4% of the sample.

The sequence came from an adult woman who had mild COVID-19 (a few samples of this study predate the infection). The sample titles of this study are shuffled in the database, so cell type and time point are left out; the donor was told from shared clones. Rearrangement joined TRBV5-1 to TRBJ2-1; a stretch of 8 junction bases matches TRBD2. Sequenced input: PBMCs or a T cell subset sorted from them (not recorded which). The DNA sequence is given as TGCGCCAGCAGCTTGGTGGGTAGCGGGACATACAATGAGCAGTTCTTC. Its protein reads: CASSLVGSGTYNEQFF.